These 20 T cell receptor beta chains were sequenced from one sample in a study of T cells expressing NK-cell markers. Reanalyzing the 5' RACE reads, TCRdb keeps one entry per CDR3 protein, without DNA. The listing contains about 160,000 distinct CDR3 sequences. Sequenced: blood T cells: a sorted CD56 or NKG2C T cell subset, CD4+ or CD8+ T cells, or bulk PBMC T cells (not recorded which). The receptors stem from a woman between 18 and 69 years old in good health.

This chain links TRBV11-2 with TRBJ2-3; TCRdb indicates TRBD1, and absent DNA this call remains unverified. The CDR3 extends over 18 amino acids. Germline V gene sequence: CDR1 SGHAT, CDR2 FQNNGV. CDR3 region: CASSLLPGGTLGTDTQYF.

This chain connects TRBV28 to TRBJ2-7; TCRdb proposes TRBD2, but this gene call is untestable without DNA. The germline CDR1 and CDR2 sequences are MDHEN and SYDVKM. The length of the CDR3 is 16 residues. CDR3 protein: CASSLYRLADWYEQYF.

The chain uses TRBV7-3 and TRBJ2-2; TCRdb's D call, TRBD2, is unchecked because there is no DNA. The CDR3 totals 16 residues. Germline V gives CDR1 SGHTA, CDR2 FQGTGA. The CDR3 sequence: CASSLRGGANTGELFF.

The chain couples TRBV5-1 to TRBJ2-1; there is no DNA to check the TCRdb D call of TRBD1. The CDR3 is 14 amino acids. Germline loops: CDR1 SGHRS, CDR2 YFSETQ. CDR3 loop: CASSRTLIRDEQFF. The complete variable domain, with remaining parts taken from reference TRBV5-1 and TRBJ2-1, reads KAGVTQTPRYLIKTRGQQVTLSCSPISGHRSVSWYQQTPGQGLQFLFEYFSETQRNKGNFPGRFSGRQFSNSRSEMNVSTLELGDSALYLCASSRTLIRDEQFFGPGTRLTVL.

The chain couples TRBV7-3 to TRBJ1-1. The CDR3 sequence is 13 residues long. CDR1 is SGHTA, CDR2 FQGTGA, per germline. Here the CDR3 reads CASSEYMNTEAFF.

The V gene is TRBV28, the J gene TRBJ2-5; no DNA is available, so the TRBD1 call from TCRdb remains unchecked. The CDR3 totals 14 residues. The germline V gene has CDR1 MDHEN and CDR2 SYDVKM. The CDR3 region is CASSSDRVGETQYF. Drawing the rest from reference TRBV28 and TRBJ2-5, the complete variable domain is DVKVTQSSRYLVKRTGEKVFLECVQDMDHENMFWYRQDPGLGLRLIYFSYDVKMKEKGDIPEGYSVSREKKERFSLILESASTNQTSMYLCASSSDRVGETQYFGPGTRLLVL.

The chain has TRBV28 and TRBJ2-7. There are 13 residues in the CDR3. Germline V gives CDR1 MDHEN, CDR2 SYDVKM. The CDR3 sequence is CASSLRRTYEQYF.

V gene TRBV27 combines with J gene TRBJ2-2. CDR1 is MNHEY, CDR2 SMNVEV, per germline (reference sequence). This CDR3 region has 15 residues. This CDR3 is CASSLRYEDTGELFF.

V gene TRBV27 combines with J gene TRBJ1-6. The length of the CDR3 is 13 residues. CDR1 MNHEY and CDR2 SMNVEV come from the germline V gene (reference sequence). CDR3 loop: CASSPRIDSPLHF.

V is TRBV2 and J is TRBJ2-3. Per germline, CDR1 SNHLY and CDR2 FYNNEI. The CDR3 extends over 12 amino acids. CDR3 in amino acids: CASTYSGDTQYF.

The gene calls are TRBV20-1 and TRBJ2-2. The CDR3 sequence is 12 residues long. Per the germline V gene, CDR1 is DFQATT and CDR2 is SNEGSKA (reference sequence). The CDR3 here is CSARDFAGELFF.

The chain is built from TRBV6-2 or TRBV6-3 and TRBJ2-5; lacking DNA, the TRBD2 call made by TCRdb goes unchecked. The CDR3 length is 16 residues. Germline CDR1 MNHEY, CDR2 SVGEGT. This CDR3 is CASRSPGTTAGETQYF.

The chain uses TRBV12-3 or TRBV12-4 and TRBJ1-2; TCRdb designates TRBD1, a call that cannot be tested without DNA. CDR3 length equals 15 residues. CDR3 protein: CASSPTGTGLFGYTF.

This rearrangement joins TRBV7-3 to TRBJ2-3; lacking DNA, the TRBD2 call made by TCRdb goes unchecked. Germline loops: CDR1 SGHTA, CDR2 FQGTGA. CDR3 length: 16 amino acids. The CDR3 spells CASSQTSGGAQDTQYF.

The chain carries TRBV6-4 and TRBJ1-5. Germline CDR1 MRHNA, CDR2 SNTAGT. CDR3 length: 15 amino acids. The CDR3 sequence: CASSDGGGSNQPQHF.

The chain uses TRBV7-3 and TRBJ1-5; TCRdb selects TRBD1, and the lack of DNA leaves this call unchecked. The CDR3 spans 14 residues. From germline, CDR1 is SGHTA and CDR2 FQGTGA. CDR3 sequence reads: CASSLRQGSQPQHF. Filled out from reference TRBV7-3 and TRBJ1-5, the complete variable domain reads GAGVSQTPSNKVTEKGKYVELRCDPISGHTALYWYRQSLGQGPEFLIYFQGTGAADDSGLPNDRFFAVRPEGSVSTLKIQRTERGDSAVYLCASSLRQGSQPQHFGDGTRLSIL.

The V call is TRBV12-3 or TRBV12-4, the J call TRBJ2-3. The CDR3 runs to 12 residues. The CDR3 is CASRLAGRTQYF.

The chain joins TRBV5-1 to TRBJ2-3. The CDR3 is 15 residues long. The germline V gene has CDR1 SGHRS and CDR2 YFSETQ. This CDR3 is CASSSLGLAADTQYF.

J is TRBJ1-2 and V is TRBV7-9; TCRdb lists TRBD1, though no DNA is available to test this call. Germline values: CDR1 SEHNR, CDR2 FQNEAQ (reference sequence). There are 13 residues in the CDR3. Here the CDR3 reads CAGRLEQGGGYTF.

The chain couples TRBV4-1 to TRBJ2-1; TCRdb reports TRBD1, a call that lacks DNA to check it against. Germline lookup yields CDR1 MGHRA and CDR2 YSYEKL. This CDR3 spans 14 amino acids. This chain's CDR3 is CASSQLQASNEQFF.